This is a list of T cell receptor beta chains from one sample in a study of OX40 agonist ivuxolimab in advanced cancers. The protocol was immunoSEQ multiplex PCR, while the TCRdb copy is restricted to in-frame clones and leaves out a portion. The sample shows 55,000 to 70,000 clones, more than 70% of them seen only once. Material: CD4+ or CD8+ T cells sorted from blood, obtained in a trial of the OX40 agonist ivuxolimab. Receptors were obtained from an adult with an advanced solid tumor such as melanoma, head and neck, liver or kidney cancer. Both conserved end residues are part of each CDR3. The D gene is left open where the match is weak. Not every row has a clone size; where given, it reads once, few, many or a size class.

clone size	V gene	J gene	D gene	CDR3 protein	CDR3 DNA
NA	TRBV4-2	TRBJ2-5	TRBD2	CASSQPLGLAGWETQYF	TGTGCCAGCAGCCAACCCCTGGGACTAGCGGGATGGGAGACCCAGTACTTC
NA	TRBV15	TRBJ1-5	NA	CATSRDLSGPQHF	TGTGCCACCAGCAGAGATTTGTCCGGGCCCCAGCATTTT
NA	TRBV19	TRBJ2-1	TRBD2	CASRTSGTSYNEQFF	TGTGCCAGTCGGACTAGCGGGACCTCCTACAATGAGCAGTTCTTC
few	TRBV7-8	TRBJ2-7	NA	CASSIGQGGSSYEQYF	TGTGCCAGCAGCATCGGACAGGGCGGGAGCTCCTACGAGCAGTACTTC
NA	TRBV6-5	TRBJ2-2	NA	CASSYVPTYYTGELFF	TGTGCCAGCAGTTACGTTCCGACTTACTACACCGGGGAGCTGTTTTTT
NA	TRBV27	TRBJ1-2	TRBD1	CASSSRQGNGYTF	TGTGCCAGCAGTTCCCGACAGGGGAATGGCTACACCTTC
NA	TRBV2	TRBJ2-5	TRBD2	CASSVTPGLAGGNTQYF	TGTGCCAGCAGTGTAACCCCGGGACTAGCGGGGGGGAACACCCAGTACTTC
once	TRBV6-5	TRBJ1-1	TRBD1	CASRQGIMNTEAFF	TGTGCCAGCCGACAGGGTATCATGAACACTGAAGCTTTCTTT
NA	TRBV5-6	TRBJ2-5	TRBD2	CASSPRLAGGETQYF	TGTGCCAGCAGCCCGCGACTAGCGGGAGGGGAGACCCAGTACTTC
NA	TRBV7-3	TRBJ2-5	TRBD2	CASSLTKRGGLETQYF	TGTGCCAGCAGCTTAACCAAGCGGGGGGGCCTGGAGACCCAGTACTTC
NA	TRBV5-1	TRBJ2-7	NA	CASSLYGGRSYEQYF	TGCGCCAGCAGCTTGTACGGGGGGCGCTCCTACGAGCAGTACTTC
NA	TRBV5-6	TRBJ2-7	TRBD1	CASSLSGTGGYEQYF	TGTGCCAGCAGCTTGTCCGGGACAGGGGGCTACGAGCAGTACTTC
NA	TRBV7-9	TRBJ1-2	NA	CASSNISSGIYGYTF	TGTGCCAGCAGCAACATAAGTTCAGGAATCTATGGCTACACCTTC
NA	TRBV30	TRBJ2-3	NA	CASKKPQYF	TGTGCCTCCAAAAAACCTCAGTATTTT
NA	TRBV19	TRBJ1-2	NA	CASSPRGDYGYTF	TGTGCCAGTTCCCCGAGGGGTGACTATGGCTACACCTTC
NA	TRBV5-6	TRBJ1-1	NA	CASSFFMNTEAFF	TGTGCCAGCAGCTTTTTCATGAACACTGAAGCTTTCTTT
NA	TRBV14	TRBJ1-2	NA	CASSQDLGWKGYTF	TGTGCCAGCAGCCAAGATCTGGGTTGGAAAGGCTACACCTTC
few	TRBV29-1	TRBJ2-5	NA	CSVRTGETQYF	TGCAGCGTGCGAACGGGGGAGACCCAGTACTTC
few	TRBV7-2	TRBJ2-7	NA	CASTKLSSEQYF	TGTGCCAGCACCAAATTATCCAGCGAGCAGTACTTC
NA	TRBV27	TRBJ2-2	NA	CASSFSRTGELFF	TGTGCCAGCAGTTTTTCCCGAACCGGGGAGCTGTTTTTT
few	TRBV4-3	TRBJ1-2	TRBD1	CASSPLPGQGLYGYTF	TGCGCCAGCAGCCCCCTACCGGGACAGGGGCTCTATGGCTACACCTTC
NA	TRBV4-1	TRBJ1-1	NA	CASSDNRGPNTEAFF	TGCGCCAGCAGCGATAATAGGGGACCGAACACTGAAGCTTTCTTT
NA	TRBV18	TRBJ1-2	NA	CASSPPTGLDYYGYTF	TGTGCCAGCTCACCACCAACGGGACTTGACTACTATGGCTACACCTTC
NA	TRBV5-6	TRBJ2-7	TRBD1	CASSRDRGAYEQYF	TGTGCCAGCAGTCGGGACAGGGGGGCCTACGAGCAGTACTTC
NA	TRBV6-5	TRBJ2-3	NA	CASSYGRGRYTDTQYF	TGTGCCAGCAGTTACGGGCGGGGTCGCTACACAGATACGCAGTATTTT
few	TRBV6-5	TRBJ2-5	TRBD2	CASSSGRETQYF	TGTGCCAGCAGTAGCGGGAGAGAGACCCAGTACTTC
once	TRBV4-1	TRBJ2-7	TRBD2	CASSQSLAGGDEQYF	TGCGCCAGCAGCCAATCCCTAGCGGGGGGAGACGAGCAGTACTTC
NA	TRBV7-3	TRBJ2-2	TRBD1	CASRVQGASTGELFF	TGTGCCAGCAGGGTACAGGGGGCAAGCACCGGGGAGCTGTTTTTT
NA	TRBV6-4	TRBJ2-1	TRBD2	CASSGRGTSGNNEQFF	TGTGCCAGCAGTGGCCGTGGGACTAGCGGAAACAATGAGCAGTTCTTC
NA	TRBV7-8	TRBJ2-3	NA	CASQDSGADTDTQYF	TGTGCCAGCCAAGATAGCGGAGCCGACACAGATACGCAGTATTTT
NA	TRBV9	TRBJ2-1	TRBD2	CASSVDAGGSSYNEQFF	TGTGCCAGCAGCGTAGACGCGGGGGGATCCTCCTACAATGAGCAGTTCTTC
once	TRBV6-6	TRBJ2-5	NA	CASSYSLPPGTQYF	TGTGCCAGCAGTTACTCGCTTCCCCCTGGGACCCAGTACTTC
NA	TRBV6-5	TRBJ1-5	NA	CASSYRKDSNQPQHF	TGTGCCAGCAGTTATCGCAAGGATAGCAATCAGCCCCAGCATTTT
NA	TRBV10-3	TRBJ2-1	NA	CAISESGINEQFF	TGTGCCATCAGTGAGTCGGGCATTAATGAGCAGTTCTTC
once	TRBV5-1	TRBJ2-2	NA	CASSLQVPPTPGELFF	TGCGCCAGCAGTTTACAGGTCCCCCCAACACCCGGGGAGCTGTTTTTT
NA	TRBV7-2	TRBJ2-2	NA	CASSLGAGGGELFF	TGTGCCAGCAGCTTAGGCGCGGGTGGCGGGGAGCTGTTTTTT
NA	TRBV11-2	TRBJ1-2	NA	CASTLVGGGNYGYTF	TGTGCCAGCACCCTAGTAGGCGGGGGTAATTATGGCTACACCTTC
NA	TRBV11-3	TRBJ1-1	TRBD1	CASSPGTAMNTEAFF	TGTGCCAGCAGTCCCGGGACAGCGATGAACACTGAAGCTTTCTTT
NA	TRBV5-1	TRBJ2-3	NA	CASSPVARGADTQYF	TGCGCCAGCAGCCCGGTCGCCAGGGGCGCAGATACGCAGTATTTT
NA	TRBV7-2	TRBJ1-6	NA	CASSSGPRLLHF	TGTGCCAGCAGCTCAGGGCCCCGACTCCTCCACTTT
NA	TRBV5-8	TRBJ1-1	NA	CASSLMGANTEAFF	TGTGCCAGCAGCTTGATGGGGGCAAACACTGAAGCTTTCTTT
NA	TRBV7-2	TRBJ2-1	NA	CASSLGPHSYNEQFF	TGTGCCAGCAGCCTAGGACCCCACTCCTACAATGAGCAGTTCTTC